The T cell receptor beta chain under discussion was sequenced for a study of control samples from healthy donors and cancer patients. Trimming took 2 bases from V and 3 from J, leaving 17 bases between them. This CDR3 has 17 amino acids. The germline gives CDR1 LGHDT, CDR2 YNNKEL (reference sequence). Produced via immunoSEQ multiplex PCR; TCRdb's table is partial and in-frame only. The sample consists of 95,000 to 100,000 clones, roughly 90% of them appearing once. This chain links TRBV3-1 (or the pseudogene TRBV3-2) with TRBJ1-3; D not resolved. The sequence was collected from a man aged 30 to 39 in good health. The sequenced material came from blood. The CDR3 nucleotides read TGTGCCAGCAGCCAAACGTCCCTAGGCATGGGTGGAAACACCATATATTTT. It is translated as CASSQTSLGMGGNTIYF.